The 15 T cell receptor beta chains below come from one sample, sequenced in a study of blood T cells in healthy people across ages. For the second PCR, which ran for roughly 6 to 12 cycles, a sample-barcoded 5' primer and a J-beta primer mix were used. TCRdb processed the 5' RACE reads anew with MiXCR; each CDR3 protein has one entry. The table lists about 1 million distinct CDR3 sequences, 35% to 50% of them singletons. The sample comprised blood. The source of these receptors is a woman aged 55-69 years in good health.

J is TRBJ1-2 and V is TRBV6-1; D is possibly TRBD1 (6 bases). This CDR3 is 14 amino acids long. CDR1 and CDR2 from the germline V gene are MNHNS and SASEGT. Between the trimmed V and J ends, which lost 5 bases and 4 bases, there was a span of 14 bases. The CDR3 DNA is TGTGCCAGCAGTTTGGACAGCTACTCCTATGGCTACACCTTC. The encoded protein is CASSLDSYSYGYTF.

The rearrangement joins TRBV9 to TRBJ2-4, with 9 bases fitting TRBD1. The CDR3 is 14 residues long. V was pared by 3 bases and J by 15 bases, with 13 bases of the junction left unmatched. The germline gives CDR1 SGDLS, CDR2 YYNGEE. CDR3: CASSGGTGPSERYF. CDR3 in DNA: TGTGCCAGCAGCGGCGGGACAGGGCCCTCCGAGCGGTACTTC.

Comments on this clonotype: Sequence at one end of the junction differs from germline and may be a read error. V and J are TRBV11-2 and TRBJ2-7; D gene uncertain. CDR1 and CDR2 (germline): SGHAT, FQNNGV. The CDR3 totals 16 residues. For the CDR3, the DNA is TGTGCCAGCAGCTTAGATCGAAGGGTAAGACTCTACGGGCAGTACTTC. As protein: CASSLDRRVRLYGQYF.

This clonotype occurred many times. A much larger clone differs from this one at a single base, so this may be a read error. V is TRBV12-3 or TRBV12-4 and J is TRBJ1-2; D is possibly TRBD1 (5 bases). V shed 5 bases and J shed 8 bases, with 21 bases lying between them. This CDR3 comprises 15 residues. The CDR3 sequence is CASSLDGTSWGGYTF. CDR3 in DNA: TGTGCCAGCAGTCTTGATGGGACTTCTTGGGGCGGCTACACCTTC.

The chain recombines TRBV12-3 or TRBV12-4 with TRBJ2-5; D unclear. The CDR3 covers 12 residues. V was cut by 6 bases and J by 11 bases, with 16 bases left in between. CDR3 residues: CASSGPNNEQYF. As DNA, the CDR3 is TGTGCCAGCAGCGGGCCGAACAATGAGCAGTACTTC.

V and J are TRBV15 and TRBJ2-5, with a tentative D call TRBD2 (5 bases). This CDR3 has 15 residues. Germline V CDR1 and CDR2: LNHNV, YYDKDF (reference sequence). The ends were cut back, 0 bases at V and 3 bases at J, with 11 bases in the middle. CDR3 region: CATSRDIGDKETQYF. The DNA of the CDR3 is TGTGCCACCAGCAGAGATATCGGGGATAAAGAGACCCAGTACTTC.

The chain has TRBV29-1 and TRBJ1-1, with D perhaps TRBD1 (6 bases). Trimming left V 5 bases short and J 11 bases short, with 18 bases between. CDR3 length equals 12 residues. Germline V lookup: CDR1 SQVTM, CDR2 ANQGSEA. Here the CDR3 reads CSVFYTGTWAFF. The CDR3 DNA sequence: TGCAGCGTTTTCTACACAGGGACCTGGGCTTTCTTT.

Turning to this clonotype: Sequence at one end of the junction differs from germline and may be a read error. V and J are TRBV29-1 and TRBJ1-4; tentative D call: TRBD1 (5 bases). The germline V gene encodes CDR1 SQVTM and CDR2 ANQGSEA. The CDR3 is 14 residues long. The CDR3 sequence is CSVEGSGINEKLFF. The CDR3, as DNA: TGCAGCGTCGAAGGCTCAGGGATTAATGAAAAACTGTTTTTT.

Comment on this clonotype: The limits of the CDR3 on the DNA are not certain, so only TCRdb's listed CDR3 is given. The chain combines TRBV20-1 with TRBJ2-1; the table's D call, TRBD2, has no DNA check behind it. The CDR3 has 21 residues if both end residues are counted. Germline CDR1 reads DFQATT; CDR2 reads SNEGSKA (reference sequence). CDR3 sequence reads: CSARVRNSPLHFGNGTTEQFF.

This clonotype was counted between two and nine times. V gene TRBV9 combines with J gene TRBJ2-1; 8 bases are shared with TRBD2. Germline values: CDR1 SGDLS, CDR2 YYNGEE. The junction had 11 bases not matched to a gene; V was cut back by 4 bases and J by 5 bases. The CDR3 loop spans 16 amino acids. Here the CDR3 DNA reads TGTGCCAGCAGCTCCCGAGCGGGAGTAGCCCACAATGAGCAGTTCTTC. Amino acids: CASSSRAGVAHNEQFF.

The rearrangement uses TRBV3-1 and TRBJ2-7; TRBD2 might be the D (5 bases). The CDR3 has 15 amino acids. V shed 0 bases and J shed 3 bases, with 12 bases lying between them. CDR1 and CDR2 from the germline V gene are LGHDT and YNNKEL (reference sequence). The CDR3 DNA reads as TGTGCCAGCAGCCAAGACTTCGGGGTAGACTACGAGCAGTACTTC. This translates into CASSQDFGVDYEQYF.

V and J are TRBV30 and TRBJ2-1; the match to TRBD2 covers 7 bases. CDR3 size: 14 residues. Looked up from germline, CDR1 is GTSNPN and CDR2 is SVGIG (reference sequence). With V trimmed by 0 bases and J by 8 bases, 7 bases remained unmatched. DNA for the CDR3: TGTGCCTGGAGTGTACTGGCGGGAGCATATGAGCAGTTCTTC. Amino acid sequence: CAWSVLAGAYEQFF.

The J gene is TRBJ2-5, the V gene TRBV5-1; 8 bases line up with TRBD1. Germline trimming cut 6 bases from V and 2 bases from J; bases unmatched to any gene: 6. Germline lookup yields CDR1 SGHRS and CDR2 YFSETQ. This CDR3 contains 14 residues. CDR3 in DNA: TGCGCCAGCACCAGGGGGCAAGCACAAGAGACCCAGTACTTC. It specifies CASTRGQAQETQYF. The full variable domain, with the rest looked up from reference TRBV5-1 and TRBJ2-5, is KAGVTQTPRYLIKTRGQQVTLSCSPISGHRSVSWYQQTPGQGLQFLFEYFSETQRNKGNFPGRFSGRQFSNSRSEMNVSTLELGDSALYLCASTRGQAQETQYFGPGTRLLVL.

In this sample, this clonotype turned up a few times. The chain has TRBV2 and TRBJ2-3; D is tentatively TRBD1 or TRBD2 (5 bases each). The CDR3 contains 14 residues. The germline V gene has CDR1 SNHLY and CDR2 FYNNEI. V lost 7 bases and J lost 5, with 16 bases in between. The CDR3 sequence: CASNLEGFRDTQYF. The CDR3 DNA reads TGTGCCAGCAACCTAGAGGGGTTCCGAGATACGCAGTATTTT.

The chain combines TRBV20-1 with TRBJ2-7; no reliable D call. Deletions cut 0 bases from V and 4 bases from J, with 7 bases between. Germline values: CDR1 DFQATT, CDR2 SNEGSKA (reference sequence). The CDR3 sequence is 12 residues long. The CDR3 coding sequence is TGCAGTGCTAGAGATCCACCGTACGAGCAGTACTTC. This translates into CSARDPPYEQYF.